This T cell receptor (beta chain) was sequenced for a study of blood T cell repertoires in COVID-19. Background on the study: Sites across the United States, Italy and Spain contributed samples from acute and convalescent COVID-19.

The CDR3 spans 15 residues. Deletions cut 1 base from V and 5 bases from J, with 14 bases between. CDR1 and CDR2 (germline): MDHEN, SYDVKM. The method was immunoSEQ multiplex PCR; TCRdb's version includes in-frame clones alone and lacks a portion of them. This table has roughly 310,000 clones, roughly nine tenths appearing once. The chain has TRBV28 and TRBJ1-2; possible D gene TRBD1, 6 bases. Sequencing was performed on PBMCs or T cells enriched from blood (not recorded which). This TCR was recovered from a man aged 55 to 70 who had recovered from COVID-19. The CDR3 region has the DNA TGTGCCAGCAGTTTATACGGACAGCCCAAATATGGCTACACCTTC. Translation: CASSLYGQPKYGYTF.